The rows below give T cell receptor beta chains drawn from one sample of a study of control samples from healthy donors and cancer patients. Method: immunoSEQ multiplex PCR; TCRdb's copy keeps in-frame clones and lacks some. The data contain 97,000 or so clones, about 91% of them seen just once; the ten biggest clones take up about 2.5%. Sequencing input: blood. The receptors were sampled from a woman aged 18-29 years in good health. The CDR3 runs from the conserved cysteine through the conserved F or W. A D gene is named only where the DNA matches it firmly. Some rows have no size entry. The others give once, few or many, or a class for an expanded clone.

TRBD2 - TRBJ2-1 14 TRBV10-1 TGCGCCAGCAGTATTGGACTAGCCGACAATGAGCAGTTCTTC CASSIGLADNEQFF
TRBD2 once TRBJ2-1 16 TRBV7-2 TGTGCCAGCAGCTTAGACAGCGGGAGCCTTTACAATGAGCAGTTCTTC CASSLDSGSLYNEQFF
- - TRBJ2-1 11 TRBV6-6 TGTGCCAGCAGTCCTAACAATGAGCAGTTCTTC CASSPNNEQFF
- - TRBJ2-7 13 TRBV12-3/TRBV12-4 TGTGCCAGCTCTTCCTCCCAGGCCGACGAGCAGTACTTC CASSSSQADEQYF
- once TRBJ2-2 12 TRBV28 TGTGCCAGCAGACTGAACACCGGGGAGCTGTTTTTT CASRLNTGELFF
- few TRBJ1-4 14 TRBV25-1 TGTGCCAGCAGTCCCCCCGTCGTGGGTGACAAACTGTTTTTT CASSPPVVGDKLFF
- - TRBJ1-6 16 TRBV30 TGTGCCTGGGGGCGTTCAGGGAGCTCCTATAATTCACCCCTCCACTTT CAWGRSGSSYNSPLHF
- - TRBJ2-1 14 TRBV19 TGTGCCAGTCGTACTATAGAGGGACCAAAAATGCAGTTCTTC CASRTIEGPKMQFF
- once TRBJ1-5 15 TRBV28 TGTGCCAGCAGTCGGCGGGGTGCGGGCAATCAGCCCCAGCATTTT CASSRRGAGNQPQHF
TRBD1 - TRBJ1-2 16 TRBV7-3 TGTGCCAGCAGCTTAACGGGGGACAGGGAAAATAGTGGCTACACCTTC CASSLTGDRENSGYTF
TRBD1 - TRBJ1-5 15 TRBV2 TGTGCCAGCAGTGGACTAGGGGGCGCGGCGCAGCCCCAGCATTTT CASSGLGGAAQPQHF
TRBD1 - TRBJ1-5 16 TRBV18 TGTGCCAGCTCTCTTTCGGGCAGGGGGTTCCATCAGCCCCAGCATTTT CASSLSGRGFHQPQHF
- - TRBJ2-7 16 TRBV11-2 TGTGCCAGCAGCTTAGAGAGCACAGGGTTTAGCTACGAGCAGTACTTC CASSLESTGFSYEQYF
TRBD1 - TRBJ1-4 13 TRBV7-6 TGTGCCAGCAGCCCGGGACAGGGTGAAAAACTGTTTTTT CASSPGQGEKLFF
TRBD1 - TRBJ1-2 16 TRBV5-1 TGCGCCAGCAGCTTGCGGTGGGACAGGTTATCTCATGGCTACACCTTC CASSLRWDRLSHGYTF
- - TRBJ2-5 13 TRBV7-2 TGTGCCAGCAGCTTAGCGCGATTTGAGACCCAGTACTTC CASSLARFETQYF
- few TRBJ2-7 15 TRBV2 TGTGCCAGCAGGACGTCGCGGGATGAGCCCTACGAGCAGTACTTC CASRTSRDEPYEQYF
- - TRBJ1-1 11 TRBV7-2 TGTGCCAGCAGCTTAGGCAGGGGAGCTTTCTTT CASSLGRGAFF
- - TRBJ2-2 16 TRBV9 TGTGCCAGCAGCGTAGGGCCAGCCCCGAACACCGGGGAGCTGTTTTTT CASSVGPAPNTGELFF
- - TRBJ2-2 13 TRBV28 TGTGCCAGCAGTAGAGGGGTTCCCGGGGAGCTGTTTTTT CASSRGVPGELFF
TRBD1 few TRBJ2-3 15 TRBV7-9 TGTGCCAGCAGCTTAGGGACAGGGGAGGTAGATACGCAGTATTTT CASSLGTGEVDTQYF
TRBD2 once TRBJ2-7 15 TRBV7-2 TGTGCCAGCAGCTTACTGCGGGAGGTACCCTACGAGCAGTACTTC CASSLLREVPYEQYF
- once TRBJ1-2 12 TRBV28 TGTGCCAGCCGTTACAGAGTCTATGGCTACACCTTC CASRYRVYGYTF
- - TRBJ1-2 16 TRBV27 TGTGCCAGCAGTTTACAATTTTCCCGGTCTAAGTATGGCTACACCTTC CASSLQFSRSKYGYTF
- - TRBJ1-6 15 TRBV7-9 TGTGCCAGCAGCCGCTTGTCAGGGCTGGATTCACCCCTCCACTTT CASSRLSGLDSPLHF
- - TRBJ2-3 12 TRBV6-6 TGTGCCAGCAGAACCCTACTAGATACGCAGTATTTT CASRTLLDTQYF
- once TRBJ2-1 12 TRBV12-3/TRBV12-4 TGTGCCAGCTCCCCGGGGTACGATGAGCAGTTCTTC CASSPGYDEQFF
- - TRBJ1-1 16 TRBV2 TGTGCCAGCATTACTGCGAACAGGGCTGCGAACACTGAAGCTTTCTTT CASITANRAANTEAFF
- - TRBJ2-6 17 TRBV5-1 TGCGCCAGCAGCTTGGATGTCATTACTTCTGGGGCCAACGTCCTGACTTTC CASSLDVITSGANVLTF
- - TRBJ1-5 14 TRBV19 TGTGCCAGTAGTATAGGGGGCAGGGTACAGCCCCAGCATTTT CASSIGGRVQPQHF
- once TRBJ2-3 13 TRBV4-2 TGTGCCAGCAGACACCCTAGCACAGATACGCAGTATTTT CASRHPSTDTQYF
- - TRBJ2-7 14 TRBV19 TGTGCCAGTAGTTACCGCGGCAGCTCCTACGAGCAGTACTTC CASSYRGSSYEQYF
TRBD1 - TRBJ1-2 16 TRBV19 TGTGCCAGTAGTATCCTGGACAGGACATTAGACTATGGCTACACCTTC CASSILDRTLDYGYTF
TRBD1 - TRBJ1-4 13 TRBV24-1 TGTGCCGCCAGTGGTGACAGGGACGGAAAACTGTTTTTT CAASGDRDGKLFF
TRBD2 - TRBJ2-1 17 TRBV7-8 TGTGCCAGCAGCTTAGCTAGGACTAGCGGGAGGTACAATGAGCAGTTCTTC CASSLARTSGRYNEQFF
- - TRBJ2-3 13 TRBV3-1/TRBV3-2 TGTGCCAGCAGCCCCCTCGTTACAGATACGCAGTATTTT CASSPLVTDTQYF
- - TRBJ2-1 14 TRBV4-3 TGCGCCAGCAGCCAAGATAGAGGCAGAAAGGAGCAGTTCTTC CASSQDRGRKEQFF
- - TRBJ1-2 18 TRBV19 TGTGCCAGTAGTGGCCGTTTTGAAAGGGTCCAAGCTAACTATGGCTACACCTTC CASSGRFERVQANYGYTF
- - TRBJ1-2 17 TRBV10-3 TGTGCCATCAGTGAGAACCGCGCGGGTAACGCTAACTATGGCTACACCTTC CAISENRAGNANYGYTF
TRBD2 - TRBJ2-1 17 TRBV11-3 TGTGCCAGCAGCCCGCGCCAGGCGGGAGGCCCCCCTAATGAGCAGTTCTTC CASSPRQAGGPPNEQFF
TRBD1 - TRBJ2-3 16 TRBV24-1 TGTGCCACCAGTGACCCGGGCGGGCAGGGGGCGAATACGCAGTATTTT CATSDPGGQGANTQYF
TRBD1 few TRBJ2-5 14 TRBV19 TGTGCCAGTAGCTACCAGACAGGGTCGGAGACCCAGTACTTC CASSYQTGSETQYF
- - TRBJ1-2 15 TRBV4-2 TGTGCCAGCAGCCAAAACAGGGAGACCTACTATGGCTACACCTTC CASSQNRETYYGYTF
- - TRBJ1-6 14 TRBV2 TGTGCCAGCAGCTCAGACAGTAATAATTCACCCCTCCACTTT CASSSDSNNSPLHF
TRBD1 - TRBJ2-7 16 TRBV5-1 TGCGCCAGCAGCTTGGGTCCCGGACAGGGGACCTACGAGCAGTACTTC CASSLGPGQGTYEQYF
- - TRBJ1-2 16 TRBV2 TGTGCCAGCATAATAGGCGGGGGGGTGCCGGACTATGGCTACACCTTC CASIIGGGVPDYGYTF
- once TRBJ1-1 13 TRBV5-6 TGTGCCAGCAGCTTCGGCCAGGCCACTGAAGCTTTCTTT CASSFGQATEAFF
- - TRBJ1-4 15 TRBV27 TGTGCCAGCAGTTATGGGATACTAGGGAATGAAAAACTGTTTTTT CASSYGILGNEKLFF
- - TRBJ2-7 13 TRBV7-7 TGTGCCAGCAGCTTAGGGGATAGAGGCGAGCAGTACTTC CASSLGDRGEQYF
- - TRBJ2-5 15 TRBV5-1 TGCGCCAGCAGCTTATTAAGGGGGGAGCAAGAGACCCAGTACTTC CASSLLRGEQETQYF
TRBD2 - TRBJ2-3 19 TRBV15 TGTGCCACCAGCAGAGAGAGCCCAGGAGCGGGGGGAAACACAGATACGCAGTATTTT CATSRESPGAGGNTDTQYF
- - TRBJ2-1 16 TRBV5-4 TGTGCCAGCAGCTCTGGCCTAGGTTTGGAAGACAATGAGCAGTTCTTC CASSSGLGLEDNEQFF
- - TRBJ1-5 16 TRBV7-2 TGTGCCAGCAGCTTAGGTCAGGGTTTTAGCAATCAGCCCCAGCATTTT CASSLGQGFSNQPQHF
TRBD2 - TRBJ2-2 17 TRBV5-1 TGCGCCAGCCGCCGAGGACTAGCGGGATTGAACACCGGGGAGCTGTTTTTT CASRRGLAGLNTGELFF
- - TRBJ1-4 16 TRBV15 TGTGCCACCAGCAGAGTCCTCGGGCCGACTAATGAAAAACTGTTTTTT CATSRVLGPTNEKLFF
- - TRBJ2-7 16 TRBV5-1 TGCGCCAGCAGCTTGGCCGTTGTGGGAGAGATCTACGAGCAGTACTTC CASSLAVVGEIYEQYF
- - TRBJ1-6 12 TRBV5-6 TGTGCCAGCAGCCGGACAGTTTCACCCCTCCACTTT CASSRTVSPLHF